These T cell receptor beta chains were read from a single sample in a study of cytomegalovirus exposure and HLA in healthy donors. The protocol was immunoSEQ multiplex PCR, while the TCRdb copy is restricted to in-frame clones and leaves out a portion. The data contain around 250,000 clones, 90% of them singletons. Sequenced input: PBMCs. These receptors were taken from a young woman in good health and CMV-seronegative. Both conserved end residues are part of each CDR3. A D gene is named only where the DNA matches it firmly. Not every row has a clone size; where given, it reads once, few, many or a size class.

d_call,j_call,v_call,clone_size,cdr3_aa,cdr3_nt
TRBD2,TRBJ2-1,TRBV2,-,CASSVFRGGDNEQFF,TGTGCCAGCAGTGTTTTCCGGGGGGGCGACAATGAGCAGTTCTTC
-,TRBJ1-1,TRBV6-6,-,CASSSTGNTEAFF,TGTGCCAGCAGTTCGACGGGGAACACTGAAGCTTTCTTT
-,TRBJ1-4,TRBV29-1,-,CSVAYRSPNEKLFF,TGCAGCGTTGCCTACAGGAGCCCGAATGAAAAACTGTTTTTT
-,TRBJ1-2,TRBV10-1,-,CASIEGGGSGYTF,TGCGCCAGCATTGAGGGAGGAGGTTCTGGCTACACCTTC
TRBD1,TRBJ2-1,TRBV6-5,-,CASTRQGEQFF,TGTGCCAGCACCCGACAGGGGGAGCAGTTCTTC
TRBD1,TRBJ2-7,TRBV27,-,CASSSGTGLEQYF,TGTGCCAGCAGTTCAGGGACAGGGCTCGAGCAGTACTTC
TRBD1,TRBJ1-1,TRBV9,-,CASSPTTGLDTEAFF,TGTGCCAGCAGCCCCACGACAGGGTTGGACACTGAAGCTTTCTTT
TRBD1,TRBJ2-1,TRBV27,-,CASKQGSYNEQFF,TGTGCCAGCAAACAGGGGTCCTACAATGAGCAGTTCTTC
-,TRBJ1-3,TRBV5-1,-,CASSLGVYGNTIYF,TGCGCCAGCAGCTTGGGTGTATATGGAAACACCATATATTTT
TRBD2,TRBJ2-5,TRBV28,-,CASRGIRGGAQYF,TGTGCCAGCAGAGGTATACGGGGGGGAGCCCAGTACTTC
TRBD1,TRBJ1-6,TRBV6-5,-,CASIAGGSYNSPLHF,TGTGCCAGCATTGCAGGGGGCTCCTATAATTCACCCCTCCACTTT
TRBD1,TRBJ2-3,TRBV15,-,CATSRDLRGRTDTQYF,TGTGCCACCAGCAGAGATCTCAGGGGGCGGACAGATACGCAGTATTTT
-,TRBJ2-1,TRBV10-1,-,CASSEVGQNEQFF,TGCGCCAGCAGTGAGGTTGGACAGAATGAGCAGTTCTTC
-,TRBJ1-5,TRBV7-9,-,CASSLLNQPQHF,TGTGCCAGCAGCCTTTTAAATCAGCCCCAGCATTTT
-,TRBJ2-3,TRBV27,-,CASRGTPYTDTQYF,TGTGCCAGCAGAGGGACTCCGTACACAGATACGCAGTATTTT
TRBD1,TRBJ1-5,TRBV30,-,CALSRDSNQPQHF,TGTGCCTTAAGCCGGGACAGTAATCAGCCCCAGCATTTT
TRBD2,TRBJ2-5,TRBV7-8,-,CASSPRSAGLQETQYF,TGTGCCAGCAGCCCACGATCAGCGGGATTGCAAGAGACCCAGTACTTC
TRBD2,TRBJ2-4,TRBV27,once,CASSLTSGGGRNIQYF,TGTGCCAGCAGTTTGACTAGCGGGGGGGGTAGGAACATTCAGTACTTC
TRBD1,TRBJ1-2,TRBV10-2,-,CASLKGTGANGYTF,TGCGCCAGCCTAAAGGGAACAGGGGCGAACGGCTACACCTTC
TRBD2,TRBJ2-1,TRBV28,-,CASPPAGQDNNEQFF,TGTGCCAGCCCTCCAGCGGGGCAGGACAACAATGAGCAGTTCTTC
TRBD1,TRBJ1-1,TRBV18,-,CASSTTATGWSTEAFF,TGTGCCAGCTCCACCACCGCGACAGGGTGGTCCACTGAAGCTTTCTTT
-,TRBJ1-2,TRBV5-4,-,CASSLAGNYGYTF,TGTGCCAGCAGCTTGGCAGGGAACTATGGCTACACCTTC
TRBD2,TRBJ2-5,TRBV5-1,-,CASRYGLAGGQETQYF,TGCGCCAGCAGATACGGACTAGCGGGGGGCCAAGAGACCCAGTACTTC
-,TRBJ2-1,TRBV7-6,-,CASSLGGDYNEQFF,TGTGCCAGCAGCTTAGGGGGGGACTACAATGAGCAGTTCTTC
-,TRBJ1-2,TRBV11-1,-,CASSPGDYGYTF,TGTGCCAGCAGTCCGGGAGACTATGGCTACACCTTC
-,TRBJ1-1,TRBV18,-,CASSNLGQLNTEAFF,TGTGCCAGCTCCAACCTGGGGCAGTTGAACACTGAAGCTTTCTTT
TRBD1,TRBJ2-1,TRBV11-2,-,CASSPRTGYNEQFF,TGTGCCAGCAGCCCCCGGACAGGCTACAATGAGCAGTTCTTC
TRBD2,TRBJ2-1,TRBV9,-,CASSDRTSGTYNEQFF,TGTGCCAGCAGCGACCGGACTAGCGGTACCTACAATGAGCAGTTCTTC
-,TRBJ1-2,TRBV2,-,CASSERFSSNYGYTF,TGTGCCAGCAGTGAACGGTTCTCCTCTAACTATGGCTACACCTTC
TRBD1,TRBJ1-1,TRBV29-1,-,CSVGQGNRGAFF,TGCAGCGTGGGACAGGGAAACCGTGGAGCTTTCTTT
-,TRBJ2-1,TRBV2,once,CASSGWRTERDEQFF,TGTGCCAGCAGTGGATGGCGCACCGAGAGGGATGAGCAGTTCTTC
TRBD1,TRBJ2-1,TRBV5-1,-,CASSLEGAAPGLLSFF,TGCGCCAGCAGCTTGGAGGGGGCTGCCCCGGGCCTACTAAGCTTCTTC
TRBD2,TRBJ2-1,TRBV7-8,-,CASSSLTSGGYNEQFF,TGTGCCAGCAGCTCCCTTACTAGCGGGGGATACAATGAGCAGTTCTTC
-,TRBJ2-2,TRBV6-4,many,CASSDFSDTGELFF,TGTGCCAGCAGTGACTTTAGCGACACCGGGGAGCTGTTTTTT
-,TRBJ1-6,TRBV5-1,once,CASSLGRELNSPLHF,TGCGCCAGCAGCTTGGGCAGAGAACTAAATTCACCCCTCCACTTT
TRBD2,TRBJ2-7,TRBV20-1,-,CGGVSSYEQYF,TGTGGGGGGGTGAGCTCCTACGAGCAGTACTTC
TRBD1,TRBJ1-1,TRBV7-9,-,CASSSPLGQGLFEAFF,TGTGCCAGCAGCTCCCCCTTAGGACAGGGGTTATTCGAAGCTTTCTTT
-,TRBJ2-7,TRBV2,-,CASTPSAGFYEQYF,TGTGCCAGCACCCCCTCGGCAGGTTTCTACGAGCAGTACTTC
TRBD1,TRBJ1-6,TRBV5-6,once,CASSYPGQSSYNSPLHF,TGTGCCAGCAGCTACCCGGGACAGAGCTCCTATAATTCACCCCTCCACTTT
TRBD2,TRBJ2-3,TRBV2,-,CASSFAGGPDTQYF,TGTGCCAGCAGCTTTGCGGGGGGGCCAGATACGCAGTATTTT
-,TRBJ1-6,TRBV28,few,CASSLELTSLHF,TGTGCCAGCAGTTTAGAGTTGACATCCCTCCACTTT
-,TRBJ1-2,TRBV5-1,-,CASSAVLESYGYTF,TGCGCCAGCAGCGCGGTCCTCGAAAGCTATGGCTACACCTTC
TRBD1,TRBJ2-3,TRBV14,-,CASSPPGTGKPDTQYF,TGTGCCAGCAGCCCCCCCGGGACAGGGAAGCCAGATACGCAGTATTTT
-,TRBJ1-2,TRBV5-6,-,CASSPKPGQTNYGYTF,TGTGCCAGCAGCCCAAAGCCCGGACAGACGAACTATGGCTACACCTTC
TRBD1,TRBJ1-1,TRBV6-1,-,CASSVNRGMNTEAFF,TGTGCCAGCAGTGTAAACAGGGGCATGAACACTGAAGCTTTCTTT
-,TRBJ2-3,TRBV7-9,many,CASSLASTGDTDTQYF,TGTGCCAGCAGCTTAGCTTCGACAGGCGACACAGATACGCAGTATTTT
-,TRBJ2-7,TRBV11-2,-,CASNPGTLGNYEQYF,TGTGCCAGCAACCCCGGGACACTGGGGAACTACGAGCAGTACTTC
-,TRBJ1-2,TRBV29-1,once,CSVEGTNYGYTF,TGCAGCGTTGAGGGCACTAACTATGGCTACACCTTC
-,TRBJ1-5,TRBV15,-,CATSRASGISNQPQHF,TGTGCCACCAGCAGAGCGTCAGGGATCAGCAATCAGCCCCAGCATTTT
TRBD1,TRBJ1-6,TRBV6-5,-,CASRGTGNNSPLHF,TGTGCCAGCCGAGGGACAGGGAATAATTCACCCCTCCACTTT
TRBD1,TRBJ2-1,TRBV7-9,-,CASSSTGGIYNEQFF,TGTGCCAGCAGCTCGACAGGGGGTATCTACAATGAGCAGTTCTTC
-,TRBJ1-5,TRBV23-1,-,CASIREERRGQPQHF,TGCGCCAGCATCAGAGAGGAGCGAAGAGGTCAGCCCCAGCATTTT
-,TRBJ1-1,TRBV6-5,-,CASGHRKRRAFF,TGTGCCAGCGGTCACAGGAAGCGCCGAGCTTTCTTT
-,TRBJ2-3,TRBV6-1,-,CASGRPRTDTQYF,TGTGCCAGCGGGAGGCCGAGGACAGATACGCAGTATTTT